This paragraph reports one T cell receptor beta chain. Antigen unknown. The record originates from a study of shared clonotypes between healthy human individuals. CDR1 SGHRS and CDR2 YFSETQ come from the germline V gene. Trimming stripped 4 bases from V and 2 bases from J, with 16 bases between. The CDR3 is 15 amino acids. An assay was performed, and its level was deep. It was across several immunoSEQ plates that each subset's genomic DNA was evenly split. Here immunoSEQ multiplex PCR was the method, and the copy in TCRdb shows in-frame clones only, minus some. The sample records about 2.3 million clones, about 92% being singletons. Study results and limitations: In the sorted subsets, rarefaction showed sequencing was incomplete despite large depth.

Sequenced: naive CD4+ T cells from PBMCs. Subset described: CD45RA+ positively selected. The TCR sequence derives from a man younger than 35 in good health. Some clones in this sample may be carry-over from other donors' samples. This chain uses TRBV5-1 with TRBJ2-7, with a tentative D call TRBD2 (6 bases). The DNA for the CDR3 is TGCGCCAGCAGCGGAACTAGCTCGGTCCCCTACGAGCAGTACTTC. The encoded protein is CASSGTSSVPYEQYF.